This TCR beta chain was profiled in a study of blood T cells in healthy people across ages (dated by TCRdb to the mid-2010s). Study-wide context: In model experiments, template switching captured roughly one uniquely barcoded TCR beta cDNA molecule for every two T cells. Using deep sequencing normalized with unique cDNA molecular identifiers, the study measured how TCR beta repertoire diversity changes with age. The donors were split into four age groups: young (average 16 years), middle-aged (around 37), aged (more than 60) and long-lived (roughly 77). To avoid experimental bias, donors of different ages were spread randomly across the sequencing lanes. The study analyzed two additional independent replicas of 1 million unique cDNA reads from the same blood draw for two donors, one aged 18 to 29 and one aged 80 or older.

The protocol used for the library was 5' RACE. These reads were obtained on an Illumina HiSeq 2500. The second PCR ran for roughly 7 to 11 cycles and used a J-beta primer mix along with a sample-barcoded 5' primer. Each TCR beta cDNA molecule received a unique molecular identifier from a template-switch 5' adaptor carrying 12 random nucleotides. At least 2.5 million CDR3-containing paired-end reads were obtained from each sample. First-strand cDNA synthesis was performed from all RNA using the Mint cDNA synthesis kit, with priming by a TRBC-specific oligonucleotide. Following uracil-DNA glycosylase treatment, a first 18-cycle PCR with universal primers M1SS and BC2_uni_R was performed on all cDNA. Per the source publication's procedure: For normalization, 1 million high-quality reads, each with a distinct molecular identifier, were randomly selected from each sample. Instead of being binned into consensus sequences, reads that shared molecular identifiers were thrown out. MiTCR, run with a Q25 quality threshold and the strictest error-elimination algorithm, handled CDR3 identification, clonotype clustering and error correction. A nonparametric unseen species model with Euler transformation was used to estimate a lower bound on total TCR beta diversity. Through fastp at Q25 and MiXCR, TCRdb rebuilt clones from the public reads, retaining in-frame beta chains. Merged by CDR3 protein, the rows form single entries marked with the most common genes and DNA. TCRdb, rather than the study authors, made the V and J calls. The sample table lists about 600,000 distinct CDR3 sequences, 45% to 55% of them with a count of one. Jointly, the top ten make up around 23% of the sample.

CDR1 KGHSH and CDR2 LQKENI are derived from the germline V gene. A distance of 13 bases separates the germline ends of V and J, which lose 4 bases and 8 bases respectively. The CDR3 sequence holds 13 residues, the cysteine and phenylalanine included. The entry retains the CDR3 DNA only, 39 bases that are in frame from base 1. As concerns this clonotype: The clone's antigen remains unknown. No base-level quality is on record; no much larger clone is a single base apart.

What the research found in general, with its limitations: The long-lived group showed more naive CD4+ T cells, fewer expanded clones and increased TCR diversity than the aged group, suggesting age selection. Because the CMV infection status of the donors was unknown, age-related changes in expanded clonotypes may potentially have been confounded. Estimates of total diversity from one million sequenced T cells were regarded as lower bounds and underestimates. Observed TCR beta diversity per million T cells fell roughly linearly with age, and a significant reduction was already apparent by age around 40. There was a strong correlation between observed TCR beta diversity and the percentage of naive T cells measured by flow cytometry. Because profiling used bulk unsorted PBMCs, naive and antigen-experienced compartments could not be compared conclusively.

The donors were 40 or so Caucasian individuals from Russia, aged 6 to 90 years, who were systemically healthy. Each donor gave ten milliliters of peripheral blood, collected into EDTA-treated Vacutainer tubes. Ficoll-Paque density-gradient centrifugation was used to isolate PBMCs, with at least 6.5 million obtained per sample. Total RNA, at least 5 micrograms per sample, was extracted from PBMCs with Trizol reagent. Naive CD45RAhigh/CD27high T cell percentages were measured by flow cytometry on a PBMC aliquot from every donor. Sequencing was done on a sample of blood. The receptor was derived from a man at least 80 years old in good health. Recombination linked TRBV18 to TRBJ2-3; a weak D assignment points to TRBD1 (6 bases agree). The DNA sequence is TGTGCCAGCTCACAAAATGAAGGGGGTACGCAGTATTTT. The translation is CASSQNEGGTQYF. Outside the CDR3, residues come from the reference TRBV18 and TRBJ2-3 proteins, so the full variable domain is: NAGVMQNPRHLVRRRGQEARLRCSPMKGHSHVYWYRQLPEEGLKFMVYLQKENIIDESGMPKERFSAEFPKEGPSILRIQQVVRGDSAAYFCASSQNEGGTQYFGPGTRLTVL.